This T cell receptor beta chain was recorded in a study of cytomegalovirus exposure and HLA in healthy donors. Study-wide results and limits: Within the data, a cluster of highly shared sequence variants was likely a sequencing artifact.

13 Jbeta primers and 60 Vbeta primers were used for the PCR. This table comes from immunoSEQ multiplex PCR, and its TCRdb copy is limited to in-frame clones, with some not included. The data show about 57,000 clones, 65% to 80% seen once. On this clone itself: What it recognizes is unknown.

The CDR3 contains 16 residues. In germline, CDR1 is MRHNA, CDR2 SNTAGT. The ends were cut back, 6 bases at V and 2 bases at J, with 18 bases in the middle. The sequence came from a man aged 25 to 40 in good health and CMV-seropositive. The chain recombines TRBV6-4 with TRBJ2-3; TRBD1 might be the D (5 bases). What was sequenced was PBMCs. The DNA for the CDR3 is TGTGCCAGCAGGCTGCGTAGGGGCCCGTTCACAGATACGCAGTATTTT. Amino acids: CASRLRRGPFTDTQYF.